These 28 T cell receptor beta chains came from one sample sequenced in a study of T cells in Graves' hyperthyroidism and ophthalmopathy. From RNA transcripts, TCR beta CDR3 regions were amplified. TCR CDR3 regions were first amplified by RT-PCR with HTBI primers. TCRdb fed the multiplex PCR reads into MiXCR, producing one record per CDR3 protein. The sample holds over 200,000 distinct CDR3 sequences, roughly 15% seen once. The source material was blood. The origin of the receptors is a woman aged 40 to 55 with Graves' hyperthyroidism that later progressed to Graves' ophthalmopathy.

V is TRBV2 and J is TRBJ2-7; the D is unclear. CDR1 SNHLY and CDR2 FYNNEI come from the germline V gene. Deletions cut 6 bases from V and 0 bases from J, with 12 bases between. This CDR3 has 14 residues. The CDR3 DNA reads TGTGCCAGCAGCAAAACTGTGAACTCCTACGAGCAGTACTTC. Its translation: CASSKTVNSYEQYF.

In this sample, this clonotype turned up many times. The V call is TRBV6-6, the J call TRBJ1-5; D not resolved. Per germline, CDR1 MNHNY and CDR2 SVGAGI (reference sequence). The CDR3 covers 15 residues. Trimming took off 2 bases at V and 6 bases at J, with 14 bases between the two ends. The CDR3 DNA reads as TGTGCCAGCAGTTACCGGGTAGGGAGTGGTCAGCCCCAGCATTTT. Amino acids: CASSYRVGSGQPQHF.

V usage is TRBV19 and J usage is TRBJ1-2; no reliable D call. Trimming stripped 7 bases from V and 8 bases from J, with 26 bases between. This CDR3 spans 16 amino acids. The germline CDR1 and CDR2 sequences are LNHDA and SQIVND (reference sequence). The CDR3 loop reads CASKPDSTRPVEGYTF. The CDR3 nucleotides read TGTGCCAGTAAACCCGACTCCACACGACCCGTAGAAGGCTACACCTTC.

This clonotype occurred many times. The genes are TRBV24-1 and TRBJ2-1; D is unclear. Trimming took off 5 bases at V and 6 bases at J, with 13 bases between the two ends. CDR3 size: 14 residues. CDR1 and CDR2 (germline): KGHDR, SFDVKD. The CDR3 is CATSVRLDSNEQFF. The CDR3 bases are TGTGCCACCAGTGTCCGTCTAGATTCCAATGAGCAGTTCTTC.

This sequence joins TRBV7-8 and TRBJ2-6; 7 bases are shared with TRBD2. CDR3 length: 17 residues. J was trimmed by 3 bases and V by 5 bases; bases with no gene match: 10. Germline assignment: CDR1 SGHVS and CDR2 FQNEAQ. The CDR3 DNA reads as TGTGCCAGCAGCCCTGTTGGGAGGGGTAGTGGGGCCAACGTCCTGACTTTC. This gives the protein CASSPVGRGSGANVLTF.

This clonotype has at least ten counts. The chain uses TRBV6-1 and TRBJ2-1; TRBD1 or TRBD2 may be the D gene (6 bases each). The V end was cut by 1 base, the J end by 4 bases, with 11 bases between. The germline V gene encodes CDR1 MNHNS and CDR2 SASEGT. The length of the CDR3 is 15 residues. The CDR3 spells CASSEGWGAYNEQFF. The CDR3 DNA sequence: TGTGCCAGCAGTGAAGGATGGGGGGCGTACAATGAGCAGTTCTTC.

This clonotype was counted ten times or more. The genes are TRBV29-1 and TRBJ2-6; D is ambiguous. This CDR3 region has 12 residues. CDR1 is SQVTM, CDR2 ANQGSEA, per germline. Between the trimmed V and J ends, which lost 5 bases and 0 bases, there was a span of 2 bases. The CDR3 is CSVFSGANVLTF. DNA for the CDR3: TGCAGCGTTTTCTCTGGGGCCAACGTCCTGACTTTC.

The chain couples TRBV12-3 or TRBV12-4 to TRBJ2-7; TRBD2 matches 11 bases. The length of the CDR3 is 15 residues. V trimming: 6 bases; J trimming: 7 bases; junction bases outside the gene matches: 11. The CDR3 reads CASSFSGRARGEQYF. The DNA of the CDR3 is TGTGCCAGCAGCTTTAGCGGGAGGGCCAGGGGGGAGCAGTACTTC.

Many counts were recorded for this clonotype. J is TRBJ1-1 and V is TRBV29-1; 10 bases line up with TRBD1. Germline loops: CDR1 SQVTM, CDR2 ANQGSEA. V was pared by 3 bases and J by 7 bases, with 5 bases of the junction left unmatched. This CDR3 region has 13 residues. CDR3 nucleotide sequence: TGCAGCGTTGAGGGACAGGGGCAGGGTGAAGCTTTCTTT. As protein: CSVEGQGQGEAFF.

This clonotype was seen repeatedly, ten times or more. The gene calls are TRBV12-3 or TRBV12-4 and TRBJ1-1; D gene ambiguous. V gave up 2 bases and J gave up 1 base, with 11 bases separating them. The CDR3 sequence is 15 residues long. CDR3: CASSLPQERNTEAFF. In nucleotides, the CDR3 is TGTGCCAGCAGTTTACCCCAGGAGAGGAACACTGAAGCTTTCTTT.

The V call is TRBV20-1, the J call TRBJ1-4; TRBD1 aligns across 7 bases. Losses at the gene ends were 5 bases for V and 7 bases for J; bases not matched to a gene: 13. The CDR3 covers 15 residues. Germline V gene sequence: CDR1 DFQATT, CDR2 SNEGSKA (reference sequence). This CDR3 reads CSAPGQRGRAEKLFF. The CDR3 DNA reads TGCAGTGCTCCGGGTCAGAGGGGGCGAGCTGAAAAACTGTTTTTT.

Ten or more counts support this clonotype. This chain links TRBV28 with TRBJ1-2, with 7 bases identical to TRBD1. Germline assignment: CDR1 MDHEN and CDR2 SYDVKM. CDR3 length: 15 amino acids. Trimming cost V 7 bases and J 0 bases; bases outside gene matches: 8. In DNA form, the CDR3 reads TGTGCCAGCAACCAAGGGGACAGCTCTAACTATGGCTACACCTTC. This encodes CASNQGDSSNYGYTF.

This rearrangement joins TRBV3-1 to TRBJ2-2, with TRBD2 matching over 12 bases. The CDR3 covers 22 residues. CDR1 is LGHDT and CDR2 is YNNKEL in the germline V gene (reference sequence). Unmatched junction bases numbered 17, after V lost 0 bases and J lost 3 bases. CDR3 region: CASSQDWGRTSGTTWDTGELFF. DNA of the CDR3: TGTGCCAGCAGCCAAGATTGGGGGAGGACTAGCGGGACTACCTGGGACACCGGGGAGCTGTTTTTT.

The CDR3 nucleotides are TGTGCCAGTAGTATGGGGGGGCCCAACGAGCAGTACTTC. Translating it yields CASSMGGPNEQYF. This chain connects TRBV19 to TRBJ2-7; possibly TRBD2 for D (7 bases). The CDR3 sequence is 13 residues long. Germline V gives CDR1 LNHDA, CDR2 SQIVND (reference sequence). The V end was cut by 3 bases, the J end by 5 bases, with 11 bases between. Full variable domain (remainder filled in from reference TRBV19 and TRBJ2-7): DGGITQSPKYLFRKEGQNVTLSCEQNLNHDAMYWYRQDPGQGLRLIYYSQIVNDFQKGDIAEGYSVSREKKESFPLTVTSAQKNPTAFYLCASSMGGPNEQYFGPGTRLTVT.

This clonotype was seen ten or more times. The rearrangement joins TRBV5-5 to TRBJ2-7; D may be TRBD1 (10 bases). This CDR3 region has 18 residues. Germline lookup yields CDR1 SGHKS and CDR2 YYEKEE (reference sequence). The V end was cut by 4 bases, the J end by 5 bases, with 28 bases between. The CDR3 DNA is TGTGCCAGCAGCAGGACAGGGGGTCTAGCGGGGTCCTTCGACGAGCAGTACTTC. Translation gives CASSRTGGLAGSFDEQYF.

This clonotype was picked up many times. The rearrangement links TRBV7-9 to TRBJ2-7; maybe TRBD2 (6 bases). The CDR3 length is 14 residues. The V gene lost 4 bases and the J gene lost 3 bases, with 13 bases spanning the gap. Germline CDR1 and CDR2: SEHNR and FQNEAQ (reference sequence). Here the CDR3 reads CASSSAGSLYEQYF. CDR3 nucleotide sequence: TGTGCCAGCAGCTCAGCGGGTTCCCTCTACGAGCAGTACTTC.

There are many counts of this clonotype. The V call is TRBV9, the J call TRBJ2-1, with 10 bases aligning to TRBD2. The junction had 9 bases not matched to a gene; V was cut back by 0 bases and J by 6 bases. Germline assignment: CDR1 SGDLS and CDR2 YYNGEE. The CDR3 runs to 17 residues. The CDR3 sequence is CASSVVRLAGDSNEQFF. The CDR3 DNA sequence: TGTGCCAGCAGCGTAGTCCGTCTAGCGGGAGACAGCAATGAGCAGTTCTTC.

This clonotype was counted ten times or more. The chain couples TRBV18 to TRBJ2-5; 13 nucleotides match TRBD2. This CDR3 is 16 amino acids long. The trim removed 5 bases at V and 2 bases at J, leaving 5 bases unmatched. The germline gives CDR1 KGHSH, CDR2 LQKENI. This CDR3 reads CASSAGLAGAQETQYF. The CDR3 bases are TGTGCCAGCTCAGCTGGACTAGCGGGAGCACAAGAGACCCAGTACTTC.

This clonotype was observed at least ten times. J is TRBJ2-7 and V is TRBV11-3, with D perhaps matching TRBD1 or TRBD2 (5 bases each). The CDR3 runs 13 residues. Germline loops: CDR1 SGHNT, CDR2 YENEEA. V lost 1 base, J lost 5 bases, and 9 bases lay in between. CDR3 sequence reads: CASSLGGFNEQYF. The CDR3 DNA follows: TGTGCCAGCAGCTTAGGGGGGTTTAACGAGCAGTACTTC. Full variable domain (rest looked up from reference TRBV11-3 and TRBJ2-7): EAGVVQSPRYKIIEKKQPVAFWCNPISGHNTLYWYLQNLGQGPELLIRYENEEAVDDSQLPKDRFSAERLKGVDSTLKIQPAELGDSAVYLCASSLGGFNEQYFGPGTRLTVT.

This clonotype was counted at least ten times. The chain employs TRBV2 and TRBJ2-4; D not resolved. Deletions cut 8 bases from V and 0 bases from J, with 11 bases between. Germline CDR1 SNHLY, CDR2 FYNNEI. The CDR3 consists of 14 residues. The CDR3 coding sequence is TGTGCCAGCGCCCGAACCCTAGCCAAAAACATTCAGTACTTC. Encoded protein: CASARTLAKNIQYF.

Ten or more counts support this clonotype. This rearrangement joins TRBV27 to TRBJ1-5; a possible D gene is TRBD1 (5 bases). Germline V gene data show CDR1 as MNHEY and CDR2 as SMNVEV (reference sequence). Trimming stripped 6 bases from V and 3 bases from J, with 21 bases between. This CDR3 spans 17 amino acids. The CDR3 nucleotides read TGTGCCAGCAGCCAAAACGCCGGGACGCCGGACAATCAGCCCCAGCATTTT. Translated, it gives CASSQNAGTPDNQPQHF.

This clonotype was detected many times. This chain connects TRBV12-3 or TRBV12-4 to TRBJ2-7; perhaps TRBD2 as D (6 bases). CDR3 length: 13 amino acids. V was clipped by 6 bases and J by 6 bases, with 15 bases between them. CDR3 coding DNA: TGTGCCAGCAGGAGACTAGGGGATTCCGAGCAGTACTTC. It translates to CASRRLGDSEQYF.

This clonotype was seen repeatedly, ten times or more. This rearrangement joins TRBV28 to TRBJ2-7, with D unclear. V lost 3 bases and J 7 bases, leaving 13 bases between the germline ends. Germline CDR1 reads MDHEN; CDR2 reads SYDVKM. The CDR3 totals 13 residues. The CDR3 DNA reads TGTGCCAGCAGTTTTAGAGTCCCTTTGGAGCAGTACTTC. Its protein is CASSFRVPLEQYF.

The V and J genes are TRBV4-1 and TRBJ1-4, with D possibly TRBD1 on 5 matching bases. V lost 0 bases and J lost 6, with 14 bases in between. Germline values: CDR1 MGHRA, CDR2 YSYEKL. The CDR3 runs 16 residues. DNA of the CDR3: TGCGCCAGCAGCCAAGATCGGGCCAGGGCTTATGAAAAACTGTTTTTT. Its translation is CASSQDRARAYEKLFF.

This clonotype was recorded many times. This chain connects TRBV2 to TRBJ2-3; D not resolved. The CDR3 spans 14 residues. Trimming removed 7 bases at V and 0 bases at J, with 11 bases between. From germline, CDR1 is SNHLY and CDR2 FYNNEI. The CDR3 region has the DNA TGTGCCAGCACCCCCCGTCAGAGCACAGATACGCAGTATTTT. Translation gives CASTPRQSTDTQYF.

This clonotype was seen many times. The gene calls are TRBV15 and TRBJ1-1, with TRBD1 matching over 10 bases. There are 14 residues in the CDR3. After removal of 5 bases from V and 4 bases from J, the junction contained 4 bases not matched to a gene. The germline V gene has CDR1 LNHNV and CDR2 YYDKDF (reference sequence). The CDR3 DNA is TGTGCCACCAGCGGGGGGACAGGGGCCACTGAAGCTTTCTTT. Translated: CATSGGTGATEAFF.

This clonotype was seen ten or more times. This chain uses TRBV7-2 with TRBJ2-1, with D possibly being TRBD1 (5 bases). V gave up 4 bases and J gave up 8 bases, with 12 bases separating them. CDR3 length: 13 residues. CDR1 and CDR2 from the germline V gene are SGHTA and FQGNSA. The CDR3 here is CASSSPGFHEQFF. The CDR3 DNA sequence: TGTGCCAGCAGCTCCCCAGGGTTCCATGAGCAGTTCTTC.

This clonotype appeared many times. The genes are TRBV30 and TRBJ2-5; 10 bases are shared with TRBD2. This CDR3 is built from 15 residues. Germline CDR1 reads GTSNPN; CDR2 reads SVGIG (reference sequence). With V trimmed by 5 bases and J by 0 bases, 6 bases remained unmatched. CDR3 coding DNA: TGTGCCTGGGGCTCTAGCGGGAGAAACCAAGAGACCCAGTACTTC. It specifies CAWGSSGRNQETQYF. Full variable domain (missing parts from reference TRBV30 and TRBJ2-5): SQTIHQWPATLVQPVGSPLSLECTVEGTSNPNLYWYRQAAGRGLQLLFYSVGIGQISSEVPQNLSASRPQDRQFILSSKKLLLSDSGFYLCAWGSSGRNQETQYFGPGTRLLVL.